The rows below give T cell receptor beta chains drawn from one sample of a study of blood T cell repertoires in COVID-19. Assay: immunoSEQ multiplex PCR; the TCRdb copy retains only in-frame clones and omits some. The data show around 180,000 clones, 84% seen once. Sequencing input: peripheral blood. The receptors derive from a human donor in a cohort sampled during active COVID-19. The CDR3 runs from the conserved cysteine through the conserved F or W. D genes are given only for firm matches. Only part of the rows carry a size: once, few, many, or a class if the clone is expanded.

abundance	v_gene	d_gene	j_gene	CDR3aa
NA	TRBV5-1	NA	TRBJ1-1	CASGSNRNTEAFF
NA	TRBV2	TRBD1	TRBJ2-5	CARGTGGQETQYF
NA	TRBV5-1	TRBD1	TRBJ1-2	CASSLDGRGRPAGGYTF
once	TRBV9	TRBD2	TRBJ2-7	CASSPSGVGYEQYF
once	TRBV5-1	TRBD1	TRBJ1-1	CASSPTGIGEAFF
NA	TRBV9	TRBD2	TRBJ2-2	CASSEAGGPGGELFF
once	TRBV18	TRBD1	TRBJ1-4	CASSLSDRGTNEKLFF
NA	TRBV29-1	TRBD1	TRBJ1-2	CSVAGTGYGYTF
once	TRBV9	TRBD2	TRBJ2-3	CASSTSGGPFSTDTQYF
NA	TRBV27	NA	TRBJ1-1	CASNMRGTHTEAFF
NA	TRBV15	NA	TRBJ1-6	CATSPGFLRDSPLHF
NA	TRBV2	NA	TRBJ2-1	CASKLGLATSSYNEQFF
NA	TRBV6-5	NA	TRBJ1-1	CASSRRQDANTEAFF
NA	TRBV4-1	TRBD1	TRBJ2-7	CASSPGGRGWSYEQYF
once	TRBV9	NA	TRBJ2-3	CASSVAGSSTDTQYF
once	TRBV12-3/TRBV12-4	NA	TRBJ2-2	CASYFTGELFF
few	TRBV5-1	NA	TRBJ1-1	CASSSRGTEAFF
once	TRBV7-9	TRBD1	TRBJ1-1	CASSLPRGRTEAFF
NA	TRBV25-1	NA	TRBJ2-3	CASARTSTDTQYF
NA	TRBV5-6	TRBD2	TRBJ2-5	CASSLGLAGETQYF
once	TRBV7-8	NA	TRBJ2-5	CASSFARETQYF
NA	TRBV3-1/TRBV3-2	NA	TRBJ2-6	CASNYLGAGANVLTF
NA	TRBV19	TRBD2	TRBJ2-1	CASSPAGGAYNEQFF
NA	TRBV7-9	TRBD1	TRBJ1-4	CASSLGQGGEKLFF
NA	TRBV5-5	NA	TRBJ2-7	CASSLVQENEQYF
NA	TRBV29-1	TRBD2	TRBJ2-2	CSVCREDTGELFF
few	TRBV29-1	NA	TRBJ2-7	CSVGQGNEQYF
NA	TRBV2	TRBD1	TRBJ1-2	CASSEYGADAEGAYGYTF
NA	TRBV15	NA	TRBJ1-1	CATREQGGTEAFF
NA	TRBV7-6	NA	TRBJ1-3	CASSLLGRGSGNTIYF
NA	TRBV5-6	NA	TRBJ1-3	CASSYGSLDTIYF
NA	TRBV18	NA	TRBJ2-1	CASSPANEQFF
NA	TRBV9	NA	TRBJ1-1	CASSNSQGTEAFF
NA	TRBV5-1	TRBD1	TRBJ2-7	CASSSHRDRVSYEQYF
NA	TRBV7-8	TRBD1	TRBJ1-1	CASSLVGQGSEAEAFF
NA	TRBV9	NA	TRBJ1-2	CASSVVGREGGYTF
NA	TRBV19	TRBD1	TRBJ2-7	CASSPLDRGGDEQYF
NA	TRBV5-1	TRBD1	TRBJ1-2	CASSWAGGAHYGYTF
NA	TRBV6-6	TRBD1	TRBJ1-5	CASSLEDRLNQPQHF
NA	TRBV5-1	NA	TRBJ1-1	CASSLGGGHTSTEAFF